Below, 30 T cell receptor beta chains from the same sample are listed, as sequenced in a study of T cells in Graves' hyperthyroidism and ophthalmopathy. RNA transcripts gave rise to amplified TCR beta CDR3 regions. The primer set for the first-round RT-PCR of the TCR CDR3 was HTBI. TCRdb re-derived calls from the multiplex PCR reads in MiXCR, one entry per CDR3 protein. The sample includes approximately 420,000 distinct CDR3 sequences, 15% seen only once; the top ten take approximately 32%. The specimen was blood. These receptors were collected from a woman in her 30s with Graves' hyperthyroidism.

There are many counts of this clonotype. CDR3 nucleotides: TGTGCCAGCAGCGCGGACAGGGGTATTGACTATGGCTACACCTTC. It translates to CASSADRGIDYGYTF. The genes are TRBV2 and TRBJ1-2, with 9 positions matching TRBD1. The trim removed 6 bases at V and 3 bases at J, leaving 8 bases unmatched. CDR1 SNHLY and CDR2 FYNNEI come from the germline V gene. CDR3 size: 15 residues. The whole variable domain, remainder taken from reference TRBV2 and TRBJ1-2, is EPEVTQTPSHQVTQMGQEVILRCVPISNHLYFYWYRQILGQKVEFLVSFYNNEISEKSEIFDDQFSVERPDGSNFTLKIRSTKLEDSAMYFCASSADRGIDYGYTFGSGTRLTVV.

V and J are TRBV7-9 and TRBJ2-1; 7 bases are a match to TRBD2. The J call may be mistaken, given a closer DNA end match to TRBJ2-7. Germline loops: CDR1 SEHNR, CDR2 FQNEAQ (reference sequence). This CDR3 is 17 amino acids long. Written as DNA, the CDR3 is TGTGCCAGCAGCTCTACAGAGCGACTAGCCTCGGGCAATGAGCAGTACTTC. It codes for CASSSTERLASGNEQYF.

This chain uses TRBV3-1 with TRBJ2-6, with D hard to call. The V end was cut by 1 base, the J end by 0 bases, with 10 bases between. The CDR3 totals 17 residues. Germline CDR1 reads LGHDT; CDR2 reads YNNKEL (reference sequence). Here the CDR3 DNA reads TGTGCCAGCAGCCAAGGCTCGGGCCTCTCTGGGGCCAACGTCCTGACTTTC. It yields the protein CASSQGSGLSGANVLTF.

The chain links TRBV5-8 to TRBJ2-3; D possibly corresponds to TRBD1 (6 bases). V lost 0 bases to trimming and J lost 0 bases, with 8 bases between them. CDR3 length: 15 residues. Germline V gene lookup returns CDR1 SGHTS and CDR2 YDEGEE. The CDR3 loop is CASSLGQVSTDTQYF. In nucleotides, the CDR3 is TGTGCCAGCAGCTTGGGACAGGTTAGCACAGATACGCAGTATTTT.

This clonotype has at least ten counts. The rearrangement uses TRBV3-1 and TRBJ2-1; 8 bases fit TRBD1. Unmatched junction bases numbered 6, after V lost 2 bases and J lost 6 bases. The germline V gene has CDR1 LGHDT and CDR2 YNNKEL (reference sequence). The CDR3 totals 15 residues. CDR3 nucleotide sequence: TGTGCCAGCAGCCAACACCCGACAGGGGTCAATGAGCAGTTCTTC. This sequence encodes CASSQHPTGVNEQFF.

The CDR3 region has the DNA TGTGCCACCAGTGATGCGGGACTAGCGGGAGGGCCCGTAAATGAGCAGTTCTTC. It codes for CATSDAGLAGGPVNEQFF. The chain joins TRBV24-1 to TRBJ2-1; TRBD2 matches at 16 bases. Germline V gene data show CDR1 as KGHDR and CDR2 as SFDVKD. The CDR3 has 18 amino acids. Trimming took 3 bases from V and 7 from J; bases not matched to a gene: 8.

The table lists this clonotype with many counts. CDR3 DNA: TGTGCCAGCAGGGACAGGGCCGAGCAGTACTTC. The encoded protein is CASRDRAEQYF. The J gene is TRBJ2-7, the V gene TRBV7-9, with 8 bases identical to TRBD1. CDR1 is SEHNR, CDR2 FQNEAQ, per germline (reference sequence). This CDR3 contains 11 residues. The V gene end was trimmed by 6 bases and the J gene end by 6 bases; junction bases not matched to a gene: 1.

This clonotype was picked up many times. CDR3 loop: CATTGRLAYEQYF. DNA of the CDR3: TGTGCCACAACCGGGAGACTAGCCTACGAGCAGTACTTC. The V gene is TRBV6-2 or TRBV6-3, the J gene TRBJ2-7; TRBD2 might be the D (6 bases). Germline lookup yields CDR1 MNHEY and CDR2 SVGEGT. CDR3 size: 13 residues. V was trimmed by 10 bases and J by 2 bases, leaving 15 bases between them.

This clonotype was observed a handful of times. The chain combines TRBV14 with TRBJ1-1, with D unclear. The CDR3 has 15 amino acids. Germline V CDR1 and CDR2: SGHDN, FVKESK. V lost 3 bases, J lost 1 base, and 12 bases lay in between. CDR3 amino acids: CASSHIPAANTEAFF. The CDR3 DNA follows: TGTGCCAGCAGCCATATCCCAGCCGCGAACACTGAAGCTTTCTTT.

This chain uses TRBV7-9 with TRBJ1-4; maybe TRBD1 (5 bases). With 4 bases removed from V and 4 bases from J, the gap between germline ends came to 16 bases. The CDR3 spans 16 residues. The germline V gene encodes CDR1 SEHNR and CDR2 FQNEAQ (reference sequence). DNA for the CDR3: TGTGCCAGCAGCTCATCCAGGGTTCTTGGTAATGAAAAACTGTTTTTT. Translation: CASSSSRVLGNEKLFF.

The sample holds many counts of this clonotype. This sequence joins TRBV28 and TRBJ2-1, with TRBD1 identical over 7 bases. Trimming cost V 8 bases and J 1 base; bases outside gene matches: 5. The CDR3 has 14 amino acids. Germline V lookup: CDR1 MDHEN, CDR2 SYDVKM. CDR3 in amino acids: CASQRTGSYNEQFF. The CDR3 bases are TGTGCCAGCCAAAGGACAGGTTCCTACAATGAGCAGTTCTTC.

This clonotype has a count of ten or more. The J gene is TRBJ1-1, the V gene TRBV11-2; D is unresolved. Germline values: CDR1 SGHAT, CDR2 FQNNGV. Trimming cost V 4 bases and J 3 bases, with 9 bases left between them. The CDR3 is made up of 13 amino acids. The CDR3 here is CASSWAPDTEAFF. The CDR3 DNA reads as TGTGCCAGCAGCTGGGCCCCGGACACTGAAGCTTTCTTT.

V gene TRBV5-4 combines with J gene TRBJ2-4, with TRBD1 matching over 7 bases. From germline, CDR1 is SGHNT and CDR2 YYREEE (reference sequence). This CDR3 is 15 amino acids long. With V trimmed by 4 bases and J by 2 bases, 6 bases remained unmatched. This chain's CDR3 is CASSHRGSSKNIQYF. CDR3 in DNA: TGTGCCAGCAGCCACAGGGGTAGTTCCAAAAACATTCAGTACTTC.

The V gene is TRBV9, the J gene TRBJ1-2; D perhaps matches TRBD1 (5 bases). The germline V gene has CDR1 SGDLS and CDR2 YYNGEE. The V end was cut by 0 bases, the J end by 3 bases, with 15 bases between. The CDR3 contains 16 residues. CDR3 in amino acids: CASSVAVEGPHYGYTF. The CDR3 bases are TGTGCCAGCAGCGTAGCAGTGGAGGGACCTCACTATGGCTACACCTTC. The full variable domain, completed using reference TRBV9 and TRBJ1-2, is DSGVTQTPKHLITATGQRVTLRCSPRSGDLSVYWYQQSLDQGLQFLIQYYNGEERAKGNILERFSAQQFPDLHSELNLSSLELGDSALYFCASSVAVEGPHYGYTFGSGTRLTVV.

The chain carries TRBV28 and TRBJ2-7, with 7 bases that match TRBD1. Germline CDR1 and CDR2: MDHEN and SYDVKM. The J segment lost 0 bases and the V segment lost 8 bases, leaving 7 bases of the junction unmatched. The CDR3 extends over 14 amino acids. The CDR3 loop reads CASRTGTDSYEQYF. In DNA form, the CDR3 reads TGTGCCAGCCGAACCGGGACAGACTCCTACGAGCAGTACTTC.

The chain links TRBV5-1 to TRBJ1-3; D remains ambiguous. V dropped 2 bases and J dropped 0 bases, with 9 bases sitting between them. Germline CDR1 reads SGHRS; CDR2 reads YFSETQ. The CDR3 contains 15 residues. CDR3 bases: TGCGCCAGCAGCTTCGGTGAGAACTCTGGAAACACCATATATTTT. Its protein is CASSFGENSGNTIYF.

This clonotype was seen many times. The chain couples TRBV20-1 to TRBJ2-3, with 11 bases aligning to TRBD1. Losses at the gene ends were 3 bases for V and 4 bases for J; bases not matched to a gene: 12. CDR1 is DFQATT, CDR2 SNEGSKA, per germline (reference sequence). The CDR3 runs to 17 residues. Here the CDR3 DNA reads TGCAGTGCTAGGGCTGGTGGACAGGGGGCCTTTCCAGATACGCAGTATTTT. Its protein product is CSARAGGQGAFPDTQYF.

Of note for this clonotype: One end of the junction does not line up with germline, which may come from a read error. The chain uses TRBV19 and TRBJ2-3; the D gene is possibly TRBD1 (6 bases). The CDR3 contains 15 residues. The germline V gene encodes CDR1 LNHDA and CDR2 SQIVND (reference sequence). In DNA, the CDR3 is TGCACCAGTAGTAACGTACAGGGCTTCACAGATACGCAGTATTTT. Its translation is CTSSNVQGFTDTQYF.

This rearrangement joins TRBV20-1 to TRBJ2-3; D perhaps matches TRBD2 (6 bases). Germline CDR1 DFQATT, CDR2 SNEGSKA (reference sequence). Trimming left V 8 bases short and J 2 bases short, with 11 bases between. The CDR3 runs to 12 residues. The CDR3 DNA is TGCAGTTCTTGGAGGGACACAGATACGCAGTATTTT. Its protein product is CSSWRDTDTQYF.

This clonotype appeared a few times. The CDR3 DNA follows: TGTGCCATCTCTAAGTCTATGGAGACCCAGTACTTC. It specifies CAISKSMETQYF. The chain joins TRBV10-3 to TRBJ2-5; D is unclear. CDR3 size: 12 residues. Germline CDR1 ENHRY, CDR2 SYGVKD. V was trimmed by 8 bases and J by 5 bases, leaving 12 bases between them.

This clonotype was seen at least ten times. The chain couples TRBV6-1 to TRBJ2-1, with TRBD2 as a possible D gene (6 bases). Between the trimmed V and J ends, which lost 6 bases and 8 bases, there was a span of 23 bases. The CDR3 is made up of 16 amino acids. Germline V gives CDR1 MNHNS, CDR2 SASEGT. The CDR3 sequence: CASRETGTPDVHEQFF. DNA of the CDR3: TGTGCCAGCAGGGAGACCGGGACTCCTGATGTCCATGAGCAGTTCTTC.

The J gene is TRBJ2-2, the V gene TRBV27; TRBD1 is a possible D gene (5 bases). The germline gives CDR1 MNHEY, CDR2 SMNVEV (reference sequence). Trimming stripped 3 bases from V and 6 bases from J, with 17 bases between. The CDR3 is made up of 16 amino acids. In DNA form, the CDR3 reads TGTGCCAGCAGTTTTCTGGCAGGGAAAGCGCCCGGGGAGCTGTTTTTT. Translating it yields CASSFLAGKAPGELFF.

This clonotype was found a few times. The chain couples TRBV28 to TRBJ2-7; the D gene is possibly TRBD1 (6 bases). The V and J ends lost 5 bases and 4 bases respectively, with 18 bases between them. This CDR3 is 15 amino acids long. The germline V gene encodes CDR1 MDHEN and CDR2 SYDVKM. The CDR3 reads CASSNLWTESYEQYF. The CDR3 DNA follows: TGTGCCAGCAGTAACCTCTGGACAGAGTCGTACGAGCAGTACTTC.

There are a few counts of this clonotype. CDR3 sequence: CASRASGSTDTQYF. The CDR3 DNA follows: TGTGCCAGCAGAGCTAGCGGGAGCACAGATACGCAGTATTTT. This chain uses TRBV5-6 with TRBJ2-3, with 8 bases that match TRBD2. Germline loops: CDR1 SGHDT, CDR2 YYEEEE. V gave up 5 bases and J gave up 0 bases; unmatched junction bases: 2. The length of the CDR3 is 14 residues.

This clonotype was counted only a few times. The chain carries TRBV19 and TRBJ1-4, with 9 bases identical to TRBD1. Germline values: CDR1 LNHDA, CDR2 SQIVND (reference sequence). The CDR3 is 15 amino acids. V lost 7 bases and J lost 8; bases outside the gene matches: 11. As DNA, the CDR3 is TGTGCCAGTACCGTAAACCGGGACAGGGCCGAAAAACTGTTTTTT. Its translation is CASTVNRDRAEKLFF.

This clonotype was seen a handful of times. The rearrangement links TRBV7-9 to TRBJ1-5, with a tentative D call TRBD1 (5 bases). Deletions cut 5 bases from V and 0 bases from J, with 11 bases between. The germline V gene has CDR1 SEHNR and CDR2 FQNEAQ (reference sequence). The CDR3 is 15 amino acids. The CDR3 sequence: CASSPGPHSNQPQHF. CDR3 in DNA: TGTGCCAGCAGCCCGGGACCCCATAGCAATCAGCCCCAGCATTTT.

This clonotype was counted at least ten times. V gene TRBV4-2 combines with J gene TRBJ2-3, with D perhaps TRBD2 (7 bases). Trimming cost V 4 bases and J 4 bases, with 18 bases left between them. Germline lookup yields CDR1 LGHNA and CDR2 YNFKEQ. The length of the CDR3 is 16 residues. CDR3 coding DNA: TGTGCCAGCAGCCCAGGGGCTAGCGGAAGTCCAGATACGCAGTATTTT. Translated: CASSPGASGSPDTQYF.

In this sample, this clonotype turned up many times. This rearrangement joins TRBV3-1 to TRBJ2-3; tentatively, D is TRBD1 (6 bases). CDR3 size: 14 residues. The germline V gene has CDR1 LGHDT and CDR2 YNNKEL (reference sequence). V was clipped by 8 bases and J by 3 bases, with 15 bases between them. CDR3 coding DNA: TGTGCCAGCCGTCCGGTAGGGGGAACAGATACGCAGTATTTT. Its protein product is CASRPVGGTDTQYF.

This clonotype was seen ten or more times. This chain joins TRBV3-1 and TRBJ1-2; no clear D gene. The CDR3 extends over 12 amino acids. Trimming cost V 6 bases and J 6 bases, with 11 bases left between them. Germline CDR1 reads LGHDT; CDR2 reads YNNKEL (reference sequence). Here the CDR3 DNA reads TGTGCCAGCAGTCGAAATCAGAATGGCTACACCTTC. This encodes CASSRNQNGYTF.

This clonotype appeared a few times. The chain links TRBV20-1 to TRBJ2-2; 8 positions agree with TRBD1. CDR1 DFQATT and CDR2 SNEGSKA come from the germline V gene (reference sequence). The V gene end was trimmed by 8 bases and the J gene end by 4 bases; junction bases not matched to a gene: 15. This CDR3 comprises 16 residues. The CDR3 region has the DNA TGCAGTCCCCTAGCTCTCCAGGGGGCGCCCACCGGGGAGCTGTTTTTT. Protein product: CSPLALQGAPTGELFF.